This T cell receptor (beta chain) was found in a study of HIV-infected patients and healthy controls. cDNA was made from about 480 ng RNA using alpha and beta constant primers. Each of the alpha and beta chains got its own library through chain-specific third strand synthesis with indices. Using its own MiXCR run on the 5' RACE reads, TCRdb lists one record per CDR3 protein. The sample contains roughly 3,900 distinct CDR3 sequences, 25% to 35% of which appear only once. This clonotype was counted only a few times. Antiretroviral therapy had run roughly three months, about 14 weeks, before follow-up blood collection. The repertoire came from unfractionated whole blood and reflected all unsorted peripheral T cells. With V trimmed by 4 bases and J by 0 bases, 3 bases remained unmatched. This CDR3 comprises 16 residues. Germline V CDR1 and CDR2: LNHDA, SQIVND (reference sequence).

The sample here was blood, taken during antiretroviral therapy. This TCR was sampled from an adult with HIV infection. The chain recombines TRBV19 with TRBJ2-6; the match to TRBD1 covers 7 bases. The CDR3 DNA is TGTGCCAGTAGTACACGGGACAGCTCTGGGGCCAACGTCCTGACTTTC. Protein sequence: CASSTRDSSGANVLTF.